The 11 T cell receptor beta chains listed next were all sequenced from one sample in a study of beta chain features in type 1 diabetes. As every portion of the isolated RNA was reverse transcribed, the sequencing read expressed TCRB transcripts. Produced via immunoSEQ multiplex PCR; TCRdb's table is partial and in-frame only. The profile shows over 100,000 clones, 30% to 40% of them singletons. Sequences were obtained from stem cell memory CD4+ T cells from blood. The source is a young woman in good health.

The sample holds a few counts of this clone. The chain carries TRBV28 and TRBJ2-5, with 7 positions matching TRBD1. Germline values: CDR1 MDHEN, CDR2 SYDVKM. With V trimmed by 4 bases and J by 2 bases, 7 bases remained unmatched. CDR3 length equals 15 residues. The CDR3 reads CASSSLTGYQETQYF. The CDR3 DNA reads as TGTGCCAGCAGTTCCTTGACAGGGTATCAAGAGACCCAGTACTTC.

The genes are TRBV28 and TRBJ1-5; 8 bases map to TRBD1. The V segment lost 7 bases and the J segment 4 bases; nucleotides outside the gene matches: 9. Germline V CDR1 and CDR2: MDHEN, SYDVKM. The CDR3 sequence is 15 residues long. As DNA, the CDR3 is TGTGCCAGCACAAAGGGGGACAGGCGAAATCAGCCCCAGCATTTT. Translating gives CASTKGDRRNQPQHF.

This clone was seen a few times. This CDR3 reads CASSLRGGNSYNEQFF. The DNA for the CDR3 is TGTGCCAGCAGCCTAAGGGGCGGGAACTCCTACAATGAGCAGTTCTTC. This sequence joins TRBV7-3 and TRBJ2-1, with TRBD2 as a possible D gene (6 bases). The CDR3 is 16 residues long. V lost 5 bases and J lost 0, with 14 bases in between. Germline V gene sequence: CDR1 SGHTA, CDR2 FQGTGA.

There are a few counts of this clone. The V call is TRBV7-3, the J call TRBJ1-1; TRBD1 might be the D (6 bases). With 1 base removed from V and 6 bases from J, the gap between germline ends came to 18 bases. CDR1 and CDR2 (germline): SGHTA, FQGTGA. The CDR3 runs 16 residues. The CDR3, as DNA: TGTGCCAGCAGCTTAAAAGGGGGGGCTATTACGGCTGAAGCTTTCTTT. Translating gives CASSLKGGAITAEAFF.

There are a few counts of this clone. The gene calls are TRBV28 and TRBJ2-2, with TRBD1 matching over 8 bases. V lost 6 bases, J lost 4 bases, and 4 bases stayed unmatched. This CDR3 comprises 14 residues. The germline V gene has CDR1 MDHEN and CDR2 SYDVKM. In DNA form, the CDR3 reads TGTGCCAGCAGCAGGGGGCTACGCACCGGGGAGCTGTTTTTT. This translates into CASSRGLRTGELFF.

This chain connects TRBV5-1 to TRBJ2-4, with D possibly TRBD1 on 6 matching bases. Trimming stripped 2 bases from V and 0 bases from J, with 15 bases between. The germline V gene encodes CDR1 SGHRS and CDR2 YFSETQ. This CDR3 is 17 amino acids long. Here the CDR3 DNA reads TGCGCCAGCAGCTTAGGACAGCAGAGCCTAGCCAAAAACATTCAGTACTTC. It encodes CASSLGQQSLAKNIQYF. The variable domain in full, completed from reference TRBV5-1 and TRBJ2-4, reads KAGVTQTPRYLIKTRGQQVTLSCSPISGHRSVSWYQQTPGQGLQFLFEYFSETQRNKGNFPGRFSGRQFSNSRSEMNVSTLELGDSALYLCASSLGQQSLAKNIQYFGAGTRLSVL.

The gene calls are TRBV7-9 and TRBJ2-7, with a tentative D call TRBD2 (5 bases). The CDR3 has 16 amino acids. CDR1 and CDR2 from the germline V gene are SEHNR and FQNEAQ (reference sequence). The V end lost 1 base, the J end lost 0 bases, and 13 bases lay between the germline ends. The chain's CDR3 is CASSLGVSSGSYEQYF. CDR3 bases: TGTGCCAGCAGCTTAGGAGTATCAAGCGGCTCCTACGAGCAGTACTTC.

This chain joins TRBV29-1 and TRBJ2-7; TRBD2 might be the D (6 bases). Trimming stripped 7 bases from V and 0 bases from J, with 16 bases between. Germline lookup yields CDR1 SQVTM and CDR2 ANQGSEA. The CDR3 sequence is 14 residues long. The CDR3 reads CSAADYIVSYEQYF. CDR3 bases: TGCAGCGCCGCGGACTACATCGTCTCCTACGAGCAGTACTTC.

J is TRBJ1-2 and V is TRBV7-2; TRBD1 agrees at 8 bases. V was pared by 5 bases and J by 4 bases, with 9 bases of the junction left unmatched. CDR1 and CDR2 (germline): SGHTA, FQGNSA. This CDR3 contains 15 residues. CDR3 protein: CASSPGQGGSYGYTF. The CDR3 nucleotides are TGTGCCAGCAGCCCTGGACAGGGTGGATCCTATGGCTACACCTTC.

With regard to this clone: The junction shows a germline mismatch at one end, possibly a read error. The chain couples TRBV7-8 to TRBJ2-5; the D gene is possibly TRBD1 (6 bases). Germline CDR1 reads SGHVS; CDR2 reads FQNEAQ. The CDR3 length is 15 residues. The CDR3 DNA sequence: TGTGCCAGCAGGTTAGAAGGGACACCAAGGGAGACCCAGTACTTC. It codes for CASRLEGTPRETQYF.

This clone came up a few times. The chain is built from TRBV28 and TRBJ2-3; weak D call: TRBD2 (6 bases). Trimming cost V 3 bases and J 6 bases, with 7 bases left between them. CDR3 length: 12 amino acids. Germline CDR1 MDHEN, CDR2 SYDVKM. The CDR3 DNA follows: TGTGCCAGCAGTTTTGGGAGGGATACGCAGTATTTT. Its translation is CASSFGRDTQYF.